The 16 T cell receptor beta chains in this list originate from one sample, sequenced in a study of T cell responses to AZD1222 COVID-19 vaccine (dated by TCRdb to the early 2020s). The method was the immunoSEQ multiplex PCR assay. The clones in this table, taken by TCRdb from immuneACCESS, are in-frame only. Not every clone is retained; where verified, under half of the shortfall comes from an unresolved V gene, and the cause of the rest is unknown. The sample records 90,000 to 110,000 clones, over 75% of which are singletons. Together, the top ten hold more than 15% of the sample. Taken with the paper, the label for time point translates to: baseline before first vaccination. This specimen was peripheral blood, taken on day 0 of AZD1222 vaccination. The receptor set was obtained from an adult in good health.

The chain employs TRBV5-1 and TRBJ2-7, with unresolved D. V lost 2 bases and J lost 1, with 19 bases in between. The CDR3 spans 17 residues. Germline CDR1 reads SGHRS; CDR2 reads YFSETQ. CDR3 loop: CASSFNTRVGGSYEQYF. The CDR3, as DNA: TGCGCCAGCAGCTTTAACACCCGGGTCGGTGGATCCTACGAGCAGTACTTC.

The V call is TRBV18, the J call TRBJ2-5; no definite D call. V lost 0 bases and J lost 2, with 13 bases in between. The germline V gene has CDR1 KGHSH and CDR2 LQKENI. The CDR3 extends over 16 amino acids. The CDR3 region has the DNA TGTGCCAGCTCACCACCTTGGCCAGACCCACAAGAGACCCAGTACTTC. This sequence encodes CASSPPWPDPQETQYF.

The chain has TRBV19 and TRBJ2-3, with 11 bases lining up with TRBD2. Germline trimming cut 3 bases from V and 2 bases from J; bases unmatched to any gene: 7. Germline lookup yields CDR1 LNHDA and CDR2 SQIVND (reference sequence). The CDR3 is 17 residues long. The CDR3 nucleotides are TGTGCCAGTAGTATCCCACTAGCGGGGGTCAACACAGATACGCAGTATTTT. Its protein product is CASSIPLAGVNTDTQYF.

The CDR3 protein is CASSILGAGETQYF. The CDR3 DNA reads TGTGCCAGTAGTATATTAGGGGCCGGCGAGACCCAGTACTTC. The chain joins TRBV19 to TRBJ2-5; TRBD1 is a possible D gene (5 bases). Trimming shortened V by 2 bases and J by 5 bases, and 12 bases separated the two germline ends. CDR3 length equals 14 residues. From germline, CDR1 is LNHDA and CDR2 SQIVND (reference sequence).

This sequence joins TRBV19 and TRBJ1-1; tentatively, D is TRBD1 (5 bases). Between the trimmed V and J ends, which lost 1 base and 1 base, there was a span of 13 bases. The CDR3 length is 16 residues. Germline V gives CDR1 LNHDA, CDR2 SQIVND (reference sequence). As DNA, the CDR3 is TGTGCCAGTAGTATAGTTTGGGGACTTAGGAACACTGAAGCTTTCTTT. Translated: CASSIVWGLRNTEAFF.

This chain uses TRBV13 with TRBJ2-7; D possibly corresponds to TRBD1 (5 bases). Germline CDR1 reads PRHDT; CDR2 reads FYEKMQ (reference sequence). Trimming removed 6 bases at V and 1 base at J, with 16 bases between. The CDR3 runs 15 residues. The CDR3 sequence: CASSLRQFRSYEQYF. CDR3 nucleotide sequence: TGTGCCAGCAGTCTCAGACAGTTTAGGTCCTACGAGCAGTACTTC.

The gene calls are TRBV3-1 (or the pseudogene TRBV3-2) and TRBJ1-2; 7 bases match TRBD1. V gave up 0 bases and J gave up 3 bases; unmatched junction bases: 4. Germline values: CDR1 LGHDT, CDR2 YNNKEL (reference sequence). The CDR3 totals 15 residues. The CDR3 sequence is CASSQDGTAYYGYTF. DNA for the CDR3: TGTGCCAGCAGCCAAGATGGGACAGCTTACTATGGCTACACCTTC.

The rearrangement uses TRBV9 and TRBJ2-3; unclear D gene. The V and J ends lost 0 bases and 1 base respectively, with 9 bases between them. The CDR3 extends over 15 amino acids. Per the germline V gene, CDR1 is SGDLS and CDR2 is YYNGEE. The CDR3 nucleotides are TGTGCCAGCAGCGTAGGGAGTTGGGGCACAGATACGCAGTATTTT. It is translated as CASSVGSWGTDTQYF.

The V call is TRBV12-3 or TRBV12-4, the J call TRBJ1-2; no reliable D call. The CDR3 has 12 residues. V lost 5 bases to trimming and J lost 5 bases, with 9 bases between them. CDR3 sequence: CASSPQSYGYTF. The DNA of the CDR3 is TGTGCCAGCAGTCCTCAGAGTTATGGCTACACCTTC.

This chain connects TRBV20-1 to TRBJ1-2; TRBD1 agrees at 9 bases. J lost 5 bases, V lost 3 bases, and 4 bases had no gene match. CDR3 length: 13 residues. The germline V gene has CDR1 DFQATT and CDR2 SNEGSKA (reference sequence). This chain's CDR3 is CSASGQGWYGYTF. DNA of the CDR3: TGCAGTGCTAGTGGACAGGGGTGGTATGGCTACACCTTC.

This chain uses TRBV27 with TRBJ2-7, with 8 bases identical to TRBD1. The V gene's germline CDR1 is MNHEY and CDR2 SMNVEV (reference sequence). V was clipped by 2 bases and J by 3 bases; unmatched bases: 6. The CDR3 is made up of 15 amino acids. The CDR3 DNA follows: TGTGCCAGCAGTTTAATAGGACAGGGTTTCTACGAGCAGTACTTC. Protein product: CASSLIGQGFYEQYF.

The sample holds a few counts of this clone. CDR3 amino acids: CASSLRTGELFF. The CDR3 DNA follows: TGTGCCAGCAGTTTACGGACCGGGGAGCTGTTTTTT. The chain has TRBV12-3 or TRBV12-4 and TRBJ2-2; D is uncertain. The CDR3 runs 12 residues. V was cut by 2 bases and J by 5 bases, with 3 bases left in between.

The chain joins TRBV11-3 to TRBJ2-3; 7 bases are a match to TRBD1. V lost 3 bases to trimming and J lost 4 bases; unmatched junction nucleotides: 7. Germline-derived CDR1 and CDR2 are SGHNT and YENEEA. The CDR3 is 15 residues long. For the CDR3, the DNA is TGTGCCAGCAGCTTGAAGGGGGCAAGGTCAGATACGCAGTATTTT. Its translation is CASSLKGARSDTQYF.

The chain combines TRBV19 with TRBJ1-1, with D possibly being TRBD1 (6 bases). Germline V lookup: CDR1 LNHDA, CDR2 SQIVND (reference sequence). The CDR3 totals 14 residues. V lost 7 bases and J lost 0, with 12 bases in between. In nucleotides, the CDR3 is TGTGCCAGTACTACGAGGGACATGAACACTGAAGCTTTCTTT. It is translated as CASTTRDMNTEAFF.

The chain couples TRBV19 to TRBJ1-3, with D tentatively TRBD1 (5 bases). Trimming cost V 3 bases and J 4 bases, with 13 bases left between them. Germline CDR1 reads LNHDA; CDR2 reads SQIVND (reference sequence). The CDR3 is made up of 15 amino acids. The CDR3 loop is CASSIIQGSGNTIYF. In DNA form, the CDR3 reads TGTGCCAGTAGTATCATTCAGGGCTCGGGAAACACCATATATTTT.

The genes are TRBV30 and TRBJ1-4; possible D gene TRBD1, 5 bases. Germline CDR1 and CDR2: GTSNPN and SVGIG (reference sequence). This CDR3 comprises 12 residues. The CDR3 sequence: CPGRDSNEKLFF. CDR3 coding DNA: TGTCCCGGCAGGGACTCTAATGAAAAACTGTTTTTT. The entire variable domain, with the rest obtained from reference TRBV30 and TRBJ1-4, is as follows: SQTIHQWPATLVQPVGSPLSLECTVEGTSNPNLYWYRQAAGRGLQLLFYSVGIGQISSEVPQNLSASRPQDRQFILSSKKLLLSDSGFYLCPGRDSNEKLFFGSGTQLSVL.